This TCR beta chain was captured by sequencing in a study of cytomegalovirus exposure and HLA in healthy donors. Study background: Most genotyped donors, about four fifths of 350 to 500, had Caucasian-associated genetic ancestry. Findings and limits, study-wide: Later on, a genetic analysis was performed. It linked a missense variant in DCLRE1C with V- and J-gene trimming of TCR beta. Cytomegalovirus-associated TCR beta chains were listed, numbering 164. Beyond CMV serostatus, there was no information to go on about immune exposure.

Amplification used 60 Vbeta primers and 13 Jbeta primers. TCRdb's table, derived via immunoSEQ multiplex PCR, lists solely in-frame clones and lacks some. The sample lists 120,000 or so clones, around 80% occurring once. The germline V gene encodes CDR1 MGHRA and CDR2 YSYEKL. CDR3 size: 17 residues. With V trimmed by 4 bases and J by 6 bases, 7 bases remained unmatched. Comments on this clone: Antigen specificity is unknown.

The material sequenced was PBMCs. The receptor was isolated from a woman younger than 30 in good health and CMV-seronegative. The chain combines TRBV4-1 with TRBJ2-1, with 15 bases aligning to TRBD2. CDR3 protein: CASSPPGLAGGSNEQFF. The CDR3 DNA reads TGCGCCAGCAGCCCCCCGGGACTAGCGGGAGGTAGCAATGAGCAGTTCTTC.